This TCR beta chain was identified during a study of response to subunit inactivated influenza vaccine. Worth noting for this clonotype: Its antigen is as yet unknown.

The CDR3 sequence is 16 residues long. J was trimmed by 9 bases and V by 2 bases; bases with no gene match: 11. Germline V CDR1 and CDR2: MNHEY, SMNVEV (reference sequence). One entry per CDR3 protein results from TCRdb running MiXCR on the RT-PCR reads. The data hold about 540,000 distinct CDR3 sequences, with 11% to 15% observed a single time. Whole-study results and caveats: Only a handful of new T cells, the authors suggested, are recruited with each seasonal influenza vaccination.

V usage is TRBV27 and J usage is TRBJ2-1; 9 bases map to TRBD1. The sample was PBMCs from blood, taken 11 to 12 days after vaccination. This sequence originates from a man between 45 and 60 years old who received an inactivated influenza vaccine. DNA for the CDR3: TGTGCCAGCAGTTTAATAGGCGGACAGGGGATGGGTGAGCAGTTCTTC. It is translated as CASSLIGGQGMGEQFF.